The rows below give T cell receptor beta chains drawn from one sample of a study of shared clonotypes between healthy human individuals. Sequencing used immunoSEQ multiplex PCR; TCRdb keeps in-frame clones, though not all of them. The profile shows fewer than 1 million clones, around 96% of them singletons. The sequencing input was naive CD8+ T cells sorted from blood. These receptors originate from a man aged 30 to 45 in good health. The CDR3 runs from the conserved cysteine through the conserved F or W. The order of the fields is V gene, CDR3 protein.

TRBV15 CATSGKAGTSGISDEQFF
TRBV7-9 CASSSGLAATGSYEQYF
TRBV6-6 CASIPGSLRYEQYF
TRBV7-7 CASSPQIAGVHEQYF
TRBV5-6 CASSPGQGSEAFF
TRBV10-1 CASSESGSYEQYF
TRBV6-1 CASSADAGNLSEQYF
TRBV19 CASSPSPGVYEQYF
TRBV7-9 CASSLLRTGREETQYF
TRBV7-9 CASSATGEAEAFF
TRBV18 CASSTTWDSDQETQYF
TRBV10-3 CAIGSLAGGGYQETQYF
TRBV7-9 CASSFSERELTDTQYF
TRBV6-1 CASSAYRVLLEAFF
TRBV4-1 CASSEYRGSVETQYF
TRBV6-5 CASSYGTSGRGEQYF
TRBV5-1 CASSLETLTDTQYF
TRBV5-1 CASSWRQGSYEQYF
TRBV9 CASSVGAGVDEQFF
TRBV7-9 CASSLKGLSYEQYF
TRBV4-1 CASSQRDDYEQYF
TRBV6-6 CASSYGIGAEQYF
TRBV11-2 CASSPLKYPTGSQETQYF
TRBV10-3 CAISEKTGGPYEQYF
TRBV28 CASSPRDYHTGELFF
TRBV30 CAWSTDRTYEQYF
TRBV10-2 CASSVPSGSHYNEQFF
TRBV2 CATQQVSSYEQYF
TRBV9 CASSVGLGGWETQYF
TRBV11-2 CASSFGGASTYEQYF
TRBV6-1 CASSELAGNTDTQYF
TRBV7-9 CASSSGLSYEQYF
TRBV6-5 CASSTGANTEAFF
TRBV7-7 CASSLAGGRDTQYF
TRBV19 CATLDREGRELFF
TRBV9 CASSPLGTEAFF
TRBV29-1 CSVESPGQGSRYNEQFF
TRBV27 CASSFISTSGVGEQYF
TRBV29-1 CSVGQGVGYEQYF
TRBV9 CASSVSRLAGGPGPSDTQYF
TRBV27 CASSQLPPGDHGNTIYF
TRBV7-9 CASSSPDRYEQYF
TRBV9 CASSEGGTTDTQYF
TRBV6-5 CASGLLVGRDEQFF
TRBV7-6 CASSPGTPSTDTQYF
TRBV27 CASSWEGHSTGELFF
TRBV28 CAISTLSWVNEQYF
TRBV4-1 CASSPQENYGYTF
TRBV4-3 CASSQGSGTGYYEQYF
TRBV28 CASRPGGGDSSYEQYF
TRBV27 CASSPTNEKLFF
TRBV7-9 CASSPSTEAFF
TRBV9 CASSTTGRANEQFF
TRBV7-9 CASSLVGLAGGYEQYF
TRBV19 CASSITGSSYEQYF
TRBV28 CASSPQHYQRESSYNEQFF
TRBV9 CASSPRNRGSSYEQYF
TRBV30 CAWTPGSHSGNTIYF